The clone carrying this TCR beta chain occurred once. The trim removed 11 bases at V and 4 bases at J, leaving 8 bases unmatched. Germline CDR1 and CDR2: SEHNR and FQNEAQ (reference sequence). The CDR3 contains 13 residues. The table came from immunoSEQ multiplex PCR; TCRdb's copy has only in-frame clones and leaves some out. Counted here are about 1.9 million clones, 93% occurring once; the ten biggest clones make up less than 2%. CD8 cells classed as naive were CD45RO-negative and positively selected for CCR7, excluding terminally differentiated effector memory CD45RA+ cells. All the donors were Caucasian adults who lived in Nashville, Tennessee. The data are from a study of shared clonotypes between healthy human individuals. Turning to the study itself: Every donor yielded three CD4 naive, three CD4 memory, two CD8 naive and one CD8 memory plate.

The chain carries TRBV7-9 and TRBJ2-5; 9 nucleotides match TRBD2. This TCR was recovered from a man younger than 30 in good health. Some clones in this sample may be carry-over from other donors' samples. The sample was naive CD8+ T cells from PBMCs. The CDR3 is CASGGGARETQYF. The CDR3 DNA sequence: TGTGCCTCCGGCGGGGGGGCGCGAGAGACCCAGTACTTC.